Below are 5 T cell receptor beta chains sequenced from a single sample in a study of blood T cells in healthy people across ages. Through a sample-barcoded 5' primer and a J-beta primer mix, a second PCR was run for about 7 to 12 cycles. TCRdb passed the 5' RACE reads through MiXCR, listing each CDR3 protein once. The sample carries 1.5 million to 2 million distinct CDR3 sequences, around 42% recorded once. The sample was blood. All receptors come from a human donor in good health.

This chain uses TRBV28 with TRBJ2-7, with D unclear. The germline V gene encodes CDR1 MDHEN and CDR2 SYDVKM. Trimming cost V 6 bases and J 1 base, with 10 bases left between them. The CDR3 runs 13 residues. The CDR3 region has the DNA TGTGCCAGCAGGCACCAAATTTCCTACGAGCAGTACTTC. Translated: CASRHQISYEQYF.

This sequence joins TRBV6-5 and TRBJ2-3; D remains ambiguous. The CDR3 contains 16 residues. In germline, CDR1 is MNHEY, CDR2 SVGAGI. Trimming shortened V by 5 bases and J by 0 bases, and 15 bases separated the two germline ends. The CDR3 region is CASSPPFRMSTDTQYF. The CDR3 nucleotides are TGTGCCAGCAGTCCTCCGTTCCGGATGAGCACAGATACGCAGTATTTT.

This clonotype was found a few times. The chain combines TRBV7-2 with TRBJ2-4; tentatively, D is TRBD1 (7 bases). The J call could be wrong; TRBJ2-7 is a better fit for the DNA end. This CDR3 has 14 residues. From germline, CDR1 is SGHTA and CDR2 FQGNSA. CDR3 in amino acids: CASSTGDSLYEQYF. The CDR3 nucleotides read TGTGCCAGCAGCACGGGGGACAGCTTGTACGAGCAGTACTTC.

The rearrangement links TRBV27 to TRBJ1-1; D is unclear. The CDR3 is made up of 14 amino acids. Germline values: CDR1 MNHEY, CDR2 SMNVEV (reference sequence). The V gene lost 8 bases and the J gene lost 6 bases, with 19 bases spanning the gap. The CDR3 coding sequence is TGTGCCAGCCGCTCGACTGGTGGGATCGCTGAAGCTTTCTTT. Protein sequence: CASRSTGGIAEAFF.

This clonotype has a handful of counts. The chain is built from TRBV7-2 and TRBJ2-7; TRBD2 matches 8 bases. The CDR3 spans 15 residues. CDR1 SGHTA and CDR2 FQGNSA come from the germline V gene. J was trimmed by 3 bases and V by 5 bases; bases with no gene match: 9. As DNA, the CDR3 is TGTGCCAGCAGCCCCGGGGCTAGCGGGTTCTACGAGCAGTACTTC. Translation gives CASSPGASGFYEQYF.